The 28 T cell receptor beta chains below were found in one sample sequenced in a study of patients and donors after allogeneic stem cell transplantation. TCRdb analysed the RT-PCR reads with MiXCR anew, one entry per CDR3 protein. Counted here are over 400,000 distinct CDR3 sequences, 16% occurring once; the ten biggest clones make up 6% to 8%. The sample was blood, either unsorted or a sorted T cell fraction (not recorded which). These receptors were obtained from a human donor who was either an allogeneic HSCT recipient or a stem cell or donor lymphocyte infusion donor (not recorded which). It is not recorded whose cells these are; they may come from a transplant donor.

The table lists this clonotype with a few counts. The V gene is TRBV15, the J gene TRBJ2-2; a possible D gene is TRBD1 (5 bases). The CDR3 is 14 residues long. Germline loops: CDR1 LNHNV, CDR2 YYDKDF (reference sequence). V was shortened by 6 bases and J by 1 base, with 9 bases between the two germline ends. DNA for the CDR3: TGTGCCACCAGAGGGGTCAGGAACACCGGGGAGCTGTTTTTT. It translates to CATRGVRNTGELFF.

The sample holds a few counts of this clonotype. In DNA form, the CDR3 reads TGTGCCAGCAGTTTTAGCAGGGTGTACGAGCAGTACTTC. Amino acid sequence: CASSFSRVYEQYF. The rearrangement joins TRBV12-3 or TRBV12-4 to TRBJ2-7; TRBD1 might be the D (5 bases). Trimming left V 3 bases short and J 4 bases short, with 10 bases between. The CDR3 extends over 13 amino acids.

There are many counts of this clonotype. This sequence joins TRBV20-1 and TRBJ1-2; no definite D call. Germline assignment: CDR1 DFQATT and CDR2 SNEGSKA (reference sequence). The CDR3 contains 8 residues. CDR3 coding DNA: TGCAGACCATATGGCTACACCTTC. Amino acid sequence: CRPYGYTF.

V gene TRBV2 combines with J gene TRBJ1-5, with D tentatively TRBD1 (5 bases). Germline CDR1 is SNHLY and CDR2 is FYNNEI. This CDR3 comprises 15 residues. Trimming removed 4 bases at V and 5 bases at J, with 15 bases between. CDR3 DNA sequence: TGTGCCAGCAGTGTACGAGGGACCCCCGATCAGCCCCAGCATTTT. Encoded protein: CASSVRGTPDQPQHF.

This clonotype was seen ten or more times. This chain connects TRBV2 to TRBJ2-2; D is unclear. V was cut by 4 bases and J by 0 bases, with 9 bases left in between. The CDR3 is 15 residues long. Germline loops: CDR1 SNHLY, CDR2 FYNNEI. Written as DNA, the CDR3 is TGTGCCAGCAGTGTCAACGGCGCGAACACCGGGGAGCTGTTTTTT. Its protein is CASSVNGANTGELFF.

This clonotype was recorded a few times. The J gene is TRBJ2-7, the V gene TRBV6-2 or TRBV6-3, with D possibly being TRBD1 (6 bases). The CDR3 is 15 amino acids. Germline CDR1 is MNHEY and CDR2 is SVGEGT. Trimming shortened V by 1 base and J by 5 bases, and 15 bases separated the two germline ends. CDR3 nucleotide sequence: TGTGCCAGCAGTTACTACAACAGGGTAGAAGACGAGCAGTACTTC. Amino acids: CASSYYNRVEDEQYF.

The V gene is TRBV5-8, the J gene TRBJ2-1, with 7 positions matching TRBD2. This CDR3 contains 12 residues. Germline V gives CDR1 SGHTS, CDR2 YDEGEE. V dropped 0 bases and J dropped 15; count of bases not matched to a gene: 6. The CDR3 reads CASSLAGGGRFF. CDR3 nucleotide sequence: TGTGCCAGCAGCTTGGCGGGGGGAGGTCGGTTCTTC.

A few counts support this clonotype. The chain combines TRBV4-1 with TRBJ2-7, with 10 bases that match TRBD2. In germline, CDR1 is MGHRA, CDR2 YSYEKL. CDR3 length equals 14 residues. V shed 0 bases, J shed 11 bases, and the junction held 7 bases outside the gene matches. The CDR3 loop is CASSQEASGSFEYF. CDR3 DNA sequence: TGCGCCAGCAGCCAAGAGGCTAGCGGGAGCTTTGAGTACTTC.

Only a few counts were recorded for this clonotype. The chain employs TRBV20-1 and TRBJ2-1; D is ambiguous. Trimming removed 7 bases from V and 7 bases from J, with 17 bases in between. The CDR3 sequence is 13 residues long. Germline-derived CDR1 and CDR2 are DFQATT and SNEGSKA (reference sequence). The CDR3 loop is CSVNGPNGNEQFF. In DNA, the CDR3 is TGCAGTGTTAACGGTCCCAACGGTAATGAGCAGTTCTTC.

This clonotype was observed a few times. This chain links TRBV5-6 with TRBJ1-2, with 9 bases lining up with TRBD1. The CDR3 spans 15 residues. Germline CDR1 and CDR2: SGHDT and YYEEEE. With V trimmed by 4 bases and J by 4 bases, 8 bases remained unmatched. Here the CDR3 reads CASSPGQGTFYGYTF. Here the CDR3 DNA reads TGTGCCAGCAGCCCGGGACAGGGTACATTCTATGGCTACACCTTC. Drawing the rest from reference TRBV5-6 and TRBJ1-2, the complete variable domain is DAGVTQSPTHLIKTRGQQVTLRCSPKSGHDTVSWYQQALGQGPQFIFQYYEEEERQRGNFPDRFSGHQFPNYSSELNVNALLLGDSALYLCASSPGQGTFYGYTFGSGTRLTVV.

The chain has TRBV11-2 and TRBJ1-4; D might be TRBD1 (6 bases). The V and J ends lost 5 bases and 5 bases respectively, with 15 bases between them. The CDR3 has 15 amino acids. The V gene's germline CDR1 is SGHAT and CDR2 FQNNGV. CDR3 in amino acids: CASSLSGGLNEKLFF. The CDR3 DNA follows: TGTGCCAGCAGCCTATCGGGGGGCTTGAATGAAAAACTGTTTTTT.

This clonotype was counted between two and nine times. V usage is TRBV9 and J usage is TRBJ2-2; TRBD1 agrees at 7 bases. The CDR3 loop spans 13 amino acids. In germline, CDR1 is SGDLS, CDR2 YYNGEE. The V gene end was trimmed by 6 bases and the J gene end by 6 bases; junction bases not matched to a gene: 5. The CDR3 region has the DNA TGTGCCAGCAAGGGGCAGGGGGCCGGGGAGCTGTTTTTT. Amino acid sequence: CASKGQGAGELFF.

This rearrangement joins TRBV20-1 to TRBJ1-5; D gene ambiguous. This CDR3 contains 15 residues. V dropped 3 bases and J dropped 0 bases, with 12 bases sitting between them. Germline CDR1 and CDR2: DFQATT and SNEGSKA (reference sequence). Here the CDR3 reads CSASFRTLSNQPQHF. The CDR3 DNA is TGCAGTGCTAGCTTCCGGACCCTTAGCAATCAGCCCCAGCATTTT.

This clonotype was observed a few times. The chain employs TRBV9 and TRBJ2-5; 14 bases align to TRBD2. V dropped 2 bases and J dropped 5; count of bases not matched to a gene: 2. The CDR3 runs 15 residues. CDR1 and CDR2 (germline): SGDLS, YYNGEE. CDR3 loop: CASSVGLAGVETQYF. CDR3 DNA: TGTGCCAGCAGCGTGGGACTAGCGGGAGTGGAGACCCAGTACTTC.

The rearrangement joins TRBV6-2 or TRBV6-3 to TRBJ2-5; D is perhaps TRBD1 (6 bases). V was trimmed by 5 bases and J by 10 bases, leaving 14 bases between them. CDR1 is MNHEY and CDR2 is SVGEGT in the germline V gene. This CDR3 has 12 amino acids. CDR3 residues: CASSRNRDNQYF. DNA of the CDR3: TGTGCCAGCAGTCGCAACAGGGACAACCAGTACTTC.

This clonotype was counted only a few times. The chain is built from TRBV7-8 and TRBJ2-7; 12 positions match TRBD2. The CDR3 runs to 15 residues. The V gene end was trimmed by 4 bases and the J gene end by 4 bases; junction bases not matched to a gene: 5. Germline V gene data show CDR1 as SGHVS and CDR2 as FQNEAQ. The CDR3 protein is CASSSRLAGDYEQYF. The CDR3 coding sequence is TGTGCCAGCAGCTCAAGACTAGCGGGGGATTACGAGCAGTACTTC.

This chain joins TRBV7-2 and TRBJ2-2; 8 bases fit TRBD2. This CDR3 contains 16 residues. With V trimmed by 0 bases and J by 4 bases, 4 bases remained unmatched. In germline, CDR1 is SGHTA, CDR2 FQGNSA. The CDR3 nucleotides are TGTGCCAGCAGCTTAGCGATAGCGGGAAGCACCGGGGAGCTGTTTTTT. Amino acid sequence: CASSLAIAGSTGELFF. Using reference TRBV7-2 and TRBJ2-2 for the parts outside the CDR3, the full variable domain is GAGVSQSPSNKVTEKGKDVELRCDPISGHTALYWYRQSLGQGLEFLIYFQGNSAPDKSGLPSDRFSAERTGGSVSTLTIQRTQQEDSAVYLCASSLAIAGSTGELFFGEGSRLTVL.

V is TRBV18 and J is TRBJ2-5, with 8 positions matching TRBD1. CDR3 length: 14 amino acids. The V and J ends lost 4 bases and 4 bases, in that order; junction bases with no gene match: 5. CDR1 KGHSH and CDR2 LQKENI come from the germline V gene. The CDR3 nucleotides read TGTGCCAGCTCACAAACAGACAGGGGAGAGACCCAGTACTTC. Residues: CASSQTDRGETQYF.

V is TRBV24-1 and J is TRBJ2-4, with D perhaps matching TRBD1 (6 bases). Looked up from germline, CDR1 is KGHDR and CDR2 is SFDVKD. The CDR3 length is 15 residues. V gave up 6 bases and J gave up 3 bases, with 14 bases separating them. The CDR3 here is CATSPTGDSKNIQYF. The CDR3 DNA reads TGTGCCACCAGTCCGACAGGAGATAGCAAAAACATTCAGTACTTC.

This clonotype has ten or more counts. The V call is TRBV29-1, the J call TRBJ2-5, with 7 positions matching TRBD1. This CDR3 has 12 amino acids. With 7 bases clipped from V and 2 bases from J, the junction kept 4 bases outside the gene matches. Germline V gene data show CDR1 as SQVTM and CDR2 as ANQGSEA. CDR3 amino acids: CSAGTAQETQYF. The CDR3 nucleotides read TGCAGCGCCGGGACAGCACAAGAGACCCAGTACTTC. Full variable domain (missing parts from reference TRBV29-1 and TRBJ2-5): SAVISQKPSRDICQRGTSLTIQCQVDSQVTMMFWYRQQPGQSLTLIATANQGSEATYESGFVIDKFPISRPNLTFSTLTVSNMSPEDSSIYLCSAGTAQETQYFGPGTRLLVL.

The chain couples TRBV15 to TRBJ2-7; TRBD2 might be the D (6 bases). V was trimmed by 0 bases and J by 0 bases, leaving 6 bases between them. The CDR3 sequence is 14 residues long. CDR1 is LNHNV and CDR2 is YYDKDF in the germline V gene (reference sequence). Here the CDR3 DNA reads TGTGCCACCAGCAGAGAGGGGGGCTCCTACGAGCAGTACTTC. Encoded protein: CATSREGGSYEQYF.

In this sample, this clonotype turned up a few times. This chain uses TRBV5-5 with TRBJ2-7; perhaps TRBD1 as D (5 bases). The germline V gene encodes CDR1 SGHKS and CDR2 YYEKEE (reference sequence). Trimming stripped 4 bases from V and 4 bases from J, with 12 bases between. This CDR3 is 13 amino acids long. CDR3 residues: CASSHRRGYEQYF. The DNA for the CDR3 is TGTGCCAGCAGCCATCGAAGGGGATACGAGCAGTACTTC.

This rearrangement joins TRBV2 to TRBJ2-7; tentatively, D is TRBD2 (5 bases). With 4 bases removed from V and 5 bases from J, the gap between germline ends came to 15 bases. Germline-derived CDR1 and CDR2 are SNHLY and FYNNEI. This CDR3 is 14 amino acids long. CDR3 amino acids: CASSVRGNFNEQYF. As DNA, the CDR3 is TGTGCCAGCAGTGTGCGAGGGAACTTCAACGAGCAGTACTTC.

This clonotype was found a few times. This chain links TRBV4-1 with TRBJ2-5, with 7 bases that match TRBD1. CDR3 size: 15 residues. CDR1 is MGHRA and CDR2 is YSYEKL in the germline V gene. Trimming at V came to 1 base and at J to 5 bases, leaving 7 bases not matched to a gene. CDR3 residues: CASSQGDSRGETQYF. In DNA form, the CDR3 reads TGCGCCAGCAGCCAAGGGGACAGCCGTGGTGAGACCCAGTACTTC.

This CDR3 is CASNRPSYEQYF. DNA of the CDR3: TGTGCCAGCAACCGACCCTCCTACGAGCAGTACTTC. The chain combines TRBV6-1 with TRBJ2-7; D remains unclear. Germline lookup yields CDR1 MNHNS and CDR2 SASEGT. With 7 bases removed from V and 0 bases from J, the gap between germline ends came to 7 bases. This CDR3 has 12 residues.

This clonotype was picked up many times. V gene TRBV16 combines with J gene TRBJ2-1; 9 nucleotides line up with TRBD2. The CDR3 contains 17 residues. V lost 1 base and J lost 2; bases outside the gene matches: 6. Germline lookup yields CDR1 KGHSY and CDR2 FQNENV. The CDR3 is CASSQFFSGSPYNEQFF. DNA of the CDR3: TGTGCCAGCAGCCAATTTTTTAGCGGGAGTCCCTACAATGAGCAGTTCTTC. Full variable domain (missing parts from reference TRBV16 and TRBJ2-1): GEEVAQTPKHLVRGEGQKAKLYCAPIKGHSYVFWYQQVLKNEFKFLISFQNENVFDETGMPKERFSAKCLPNSPCSLEIQATKLEDSAVYFCASSQFFSGSPYNEQFFGPGTRLTVL.

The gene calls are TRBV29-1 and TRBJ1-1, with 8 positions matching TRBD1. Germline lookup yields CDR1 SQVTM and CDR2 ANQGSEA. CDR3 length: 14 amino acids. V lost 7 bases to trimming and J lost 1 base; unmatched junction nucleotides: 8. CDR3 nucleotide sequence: TGCAGCGCCTCATGGACAGGGACGAACACTGAAGCTTTCTTT. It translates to CSASWTGTNTEAFF.

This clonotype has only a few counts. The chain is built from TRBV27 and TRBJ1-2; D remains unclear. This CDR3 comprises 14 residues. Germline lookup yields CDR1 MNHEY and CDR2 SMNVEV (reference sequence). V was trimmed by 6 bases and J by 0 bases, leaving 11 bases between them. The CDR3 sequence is CASSLGRTNYGYTF. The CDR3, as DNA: TGTGCCAGCAGCCTGGGCCGGACTAACTATGGCTACACCTTC.